This is a list of T cell receptor beta chains from one sample in a study of T cell responses to AZD1222 COVID-19 vaccine. Data came from immunoSEQ multiplex PCR; TCRdb stores just in-frame clones and leaves some out. The sample gives about 8,000 clones, 70% to 90% of which show up once; under 8% is in the top ten. Source: peripheral blood, taken 28 days after the second AZD1222 dose. These receptors came from an adult who received the AZD1222 COVID-19 vaccine. Both conserved end residues are part of each CDR3.

CDR3 length	V gene	CDR3 protein
16	TRBV18	CASSPPGQGENTEAFF
14	TRBV19	CASSIGGQNYEQYF
13	TRBV12-3/TRBV12-4	CASSSRGGNEQFF
15	TRBV19	CASTEQSSGRNEQFF
14	TRBV7-3	CASSPDPNTGELFF
16	TRBV6-2/TRBV6-3	CASSPWLAGQTDTQYF
14	TRBV5-1	CASSTQDRSHEQYF
12	TRBV6-5	CASSFKNTEAFF
13	TRBV6-2/TRBV6-3	CASSYSVNTEAFF
15	TRBV18	CASSPRGTSGNTIYF
14	TRBV19	CASSITGVSETQYF
17	TRBV24-1	CATSGQDTNSGANVLTF
16	TRBV18	CASSPGQGSSSYEQYF
18	TRBV3-1/TRBV3-2	CASSHPKGAGNESQPQHF